This T cell receptor (beta chain) was sequenced for a study of T cell responses to AZD1222 COVID-19 vaccine. Germline assignment: CDR1 MGHDK and CDR2 SYGVNS. Trimming took off 2 bases at V and 0 bases at J, with 16 bases between the two ends. This CDR3 spans 17 amino acids. Sequencing was performed with immunoSEQ multiplex PCR; in TCRdb, only in-frame clones are kept and a portion is missing. Among 90,000 to 120,000 clones, 80% to 90% were seen once, and the ten largest hold 5.5% to 8.5%. The TCR comes from an adult in good health. The sample was peripheral blood, taken on day 0 of AZD1222 vaccination. The chain is built from TRBV25-1 and TRBJ1-2, with a possible D match to TRBD1 (5 bases). The CDR3 DNA reads TGTGCCAGCAGTGAAGGGGGTAGAACAGTAGCTAACTATGGCTACACCTTC. Translated, it gives CASSEGGRTVANYGYTF.